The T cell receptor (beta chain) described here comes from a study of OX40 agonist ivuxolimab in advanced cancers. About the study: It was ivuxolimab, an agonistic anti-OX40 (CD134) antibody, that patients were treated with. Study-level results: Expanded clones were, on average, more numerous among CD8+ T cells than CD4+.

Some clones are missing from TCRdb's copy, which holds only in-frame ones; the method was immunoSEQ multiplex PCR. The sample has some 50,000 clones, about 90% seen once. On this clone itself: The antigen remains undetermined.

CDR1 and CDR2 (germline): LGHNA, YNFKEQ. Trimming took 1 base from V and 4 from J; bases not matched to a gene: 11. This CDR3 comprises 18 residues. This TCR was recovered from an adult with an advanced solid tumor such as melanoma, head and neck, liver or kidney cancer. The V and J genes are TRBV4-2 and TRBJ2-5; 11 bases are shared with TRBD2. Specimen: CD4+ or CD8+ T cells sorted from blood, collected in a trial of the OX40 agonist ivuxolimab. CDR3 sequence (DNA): TGTGCCAGCAGCCAAGTAGGAGCTAGCGGGGGGCTCAGAGAGACCCAGTACTTC. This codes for CASSQVGASGGLRETQYF.